A single sample gave rise to the 21 T cell receptor beta chains below, sequenced in a study of cytomegalovirus exposure and HLA in healthy donors. 13 Jbeta primers and 60 Vbeta primers were used for the PCR. Clones were sequenced by immunoSEQ multiplex PCR, and TCRdb holds only the in-frame ones, with some missing. The sample consists of about 110,000 clones, approximately 79% of them appearing once. The sequenced sample was PBMCs. These receptors were collected from a man younger than 35 in good health and CMV-seronegative.

The gene calls are TRBV5-6 and TRBJ2-7; the D is unclear. V was shortened by 0 bases and J by 3 bases, with 13 bases between the two germline ends. Germline values: CDR1 SGHDT, CDR2 YYEEEE. The CDR3 runs 15 residues. This chain's CDR3 is CASSLGGVPNYEQYF. In DNA form, the CDR3 reads TGTGCCAGCAGCTTGGGAGGAGTCCCAAACTACGAGCAGTACTTC.

This clone was seen only a few times. CDR3 in amino acids: CASRPGQGYEQYF. In DNA form, the CDR3 reads TGTGCCAGCAGACCGGGACAGGGCTACGAGCAGTACTTC. The chain joins TRBV11-2 to TRBJ2-7; the match to TRBD1 covers 9 bases. The V and J ends lost 6 bases and 3 bases, in that order; junction bases with no gene match: 3. The CDR3 runs 13 residues. Germline-derived CDR1 and CDR2 are SGHAT and FQNNGV.

Only one count was recorded for this clone. CDR3 nucleotides: TGTGCCAGCAGCCCCTGGGACAGGAGCTACAATGAGCAGTTCTTC. Protein: CASSPWDRSYNEQFF. The V call is TRBV9, the J call TRBJ2-1, with TRBD1 identical over 8 bases. The CDR3 loop spans 15 amino acids. V was clipped by 4 bases and J by 3 bases; unmatched bases: 6. The germline CDR1 and CDR2 sequences are SGDLS and YYNGEE.

The chain recombines TRBV7-9 with TRBJ2-7; 7 bases are a match to TRBD1. Trimming removed 4 bases from V and 2 bases from J; junction bases left unmatched: 5. The CDR3 runs to 14 residues. Germline V lookup: CDR1 SEHNR, CDR2 FQNEAQ (reference sequence). The CDR3 region is CASSSPGQPYEQYF. Here the CDR3 DNA reads TGTGCCAGCAGCTCCCCGGGACAGCCCTACGAGCAGTACTTC.

The rearrangement joins TRBV29-1 to TRBJ1-4; TRBD1 might be the D (5 bases). The germline gives CDR1 SQVTM, CDR2 ANQGSEA. The CDR3 length is 10 residues. Trimming pared 5 bases from V and 7 bases from J, leaving 5 bases between. This CDR3 is CSVRGEKLFF. CDR3 sequence (DNA): TGCAGCGTTAGGGGTGAAAAACTGTTTTTT.

This sequence joins TRBV7-3 and TRBJ2-2; tentatively, D is TRBD1 (6 bases). The ends were cut back, 2 bases at V and 6 bases at J, with 10 bases in the middle. The CDR3 runs 14 residues. From germline, CDR1 is SGHTA and CDR2 FQGTGA. The CDR3 DNA sequence: TGTGCCAGCAGCTTATTTCAGGGGCCCGGGGAGCTGTTTTTT. The encoded protein is CASSLFQGPGELFF.

The gene calls are TRBV28 and TRBJ1-5; D unresolved. Trimming stripped 5 bases from V and 3 bases from J, with 11 bases between. Germline V gene sequence: CDR1 MDHEN, CDR2 SYDVKM. The CDR3 is 14 amino acids. The CDR3 DNA reads TGTGCCAGCAGTCCTGACACCCTCAATCAGCCCCAGCATTTT. Protein sequence: CASSPDTLNQPQHF.

The chain couples TRBV5-6 to TRBJ2-5; 8 nucleotides line up with TRBD1. This CDR3 spans 16 amino acids. Germline-derived CDR1 and CDR2 are SGHDT and YYEEEE. The V gene end was trimmed by 5 bases and the J gene end by 4 bases; junction bases not matched to a gene: 13. This chain's CDR3 is CASSRYRGVGGETQYF. DNA for the CDR3: TGTGCCAGCAGTCGGTACAGGGGGGTAGGCGGAGAGACCCAGTACTTC.

In DNA form, the CDR3 reads TGCAGGAGGAGAGATACGCAGTATTTT. It yields the protein CRRRDTQYF. The V and J genes are TRBV20-1 and TRBJ2-3; D gene uncertain. The CDR3 has 9 residues. Germline-derived CDR1 and CDR2 are DFQATT and SNEGSKA (reference sequence).

The chain uses TRBV5-6 and TRBJ2-5; 12 bases are shared with TRBD2. Trimming at V came to 2 bases and at J to 0 bases, leaving 8 bases not matched to a gene. In germline, CDR1 is SGHDT, CDR2 YYEEEE. The CDR3 is made up of 18 amino acids. CDR3 in DNA: TGTGCCAGCAGCTTACCTAGCGGGGGGGCGGGGTACCAAGAGACCCAGTACTTC. Encoded protein: CASSLPSGGAGYQETQYF.

V gene TRBV4-2 combines with J gene TRBJ2-2, with D possibly matching TRBD1 (7 bases). Germline V CDR1 and CDR2: LGHNA, YNFKEQ. V was trimmed by 1 base and J by 0 bases, leaving 18 bases between them. This CDR3 has 19 residues. Here the CDR3 DNA reads TGTGCCAGCAGCCAAGGGAGGGGCTGGGGACAGTCGAACACCGGGGAGCTGTTTTTT. This codes for CASSQGRGWGQSNTGELFF.

The chain joins TRBV9 to TRBJ2-7; D may be TRBD2 (5 bases). The V gene's germline CDR1 is SGDLS and CDR2 YYNGEE. V shed 4 bases and J shed 2 bases, with 16 bases lying between them. This CDR3 contains 15 residues. CDR3 residues: CASSNYSGGAYEQYF. In DNA, the CDR3 is TGTGCCAGCAGCAACTACAGCGGCGGAGCCTACGAGCAGTACTTC.

The rearrangement joins TRBV6-5 to TRBJ1-1; D ambiguous. The CDR3 runs to 11 residues. Per the germline V gene, CDR1 is MNHEY and CDR2 is SVGAGI. Trimming pared 8 bases from V and 5 bases from J, leaving 9 bases between. The CDR3 DNA follows: TGTGCCAGCTTCGGGAGGACTGAAGCTTTCTTT. This codes for CASFGRTEAFF.

The chain uses TRBV9 and TRBJ2-1; D is undetermined. CDR3 length: 16 residues. Germline loops: CDR1 SGDLS, CDR2 YYNGEE. Trimming stripped 0 bases from V and 0 bases from J, with 10 bases between. CDR3 amino acids: CASSVVAASSYNEQFF. The CDR3 DNA reads TGTGCCAGCAGCGTAGTAGCAGCCTCCTCCTACAATGAGCAGTTCTTC. The complete variable domain, with remaining parts taken from reference TRBV9 and TRBJ2-1, reads DSGVTQTPKHLITATGQRVTLRCSPRSGDLSVYWYQQSLDQGLQFLIQYYNGEERAKGNILERFSAQQFPDLHSELNLSSLELGDSALYFCASSVVAASSYNEQFFGPGTRLTVL.

V and J are TRBV7-2 and TRBJ2-2, with D perhaps TRBD1 (6 bases). Trimming took off 3 bases at V and 2 bases at J, with 16 bases between the two ends. The CDR3 is 17 amino acids. Germline CDR1 and CDR2: SGHTA and FQGNSA. The CDR3 protein is CASSFPSTGFNTGELFF. The CDR3 bases are TGTGCCAGCAGCTTCCCTTCGACAGGTTTTAACACCGGGGAGCTGTTTTTT.

V and J are TRBV19 and TRBJ1-5, with a possible D match to TRBD1 (5 bases). The length of the CDR3 is 16 residues. The V and J ends lost 10 bases and 0 bases respectively, with 19 bases between them. Germline V gene data show CDR1 as LNHDA and CDR2 as SQIVND (reference sequence). CDR3 sequence reads: CATTAPQQVSNQPQHF. DNA of the CDR3: TGTGCCACCACAGCACCTCAACAGGTTAGCAATCAGCCCCAGCATTTT.

Note on this clone: The junction departs from germline at one end; a sequencing error may be responsible. This sequence joins TRBV7-7 and TRBJ2-5; D gene ambiguous. Germline V gives CDR1 SSHAT, CDR2 FNYEAQ (reference sequence). The CDR3 sequence is 13 residues long. Here the CDR3 reads CASSIRLQETQYF. The CDR3 coding sequence is TGTGCTAGCAGCATCCGACTGCAAGAGACCCAGTACTTC.

This clone was recorded a few times. The chain carries TRBV6-1 and TRBJ2-7; TRBD1 agrees at 7 bases. Germline CDR1 is MNHNS and CDR2 is SASEGT. With 5 bases clipped from V and 3 bases from J, the junction kept 10 bases outside the gene matches. The CDR3 is 15 amino acids. Here the CDR3 DNA reads TGTGCCAGCAGTTCCTACCGACAGGGTCACTACGAGCAGTACTTC. It codes for CASSSYRQGHYEQYF.

The V gene is TRBV9, the J gene TRBJ2-3; 8 positions match TRBD2. V was clipped by 3 bases and J by 0 bases; unmatched bases: 6. This CDR3 comprises 16 residues. The germline V gene has CDR1 SGDLS and CDR2 YYNGEE. The CDR3 DNA follows: TGTGCCAGCAGCGCCCCAGCGGGGGAGAGCACAGATACGCAGTATTTT. Translating it yields CASSAPAGESTDTQYF.

J is TRBJ1-5 and V is TRBV6-5; D uncertain. Germline V CDR1 and CDR2: MNHEY, SVGAGI. Trimming took 6 bases from V and 6 from J, leaving 18 bases between them. This CDR3 has 15 residues. CDR3 coding DNA: TGTGCCAGCAGGGAGGACTCCGTCTCGGGTCAGCCCCAGCATTTT. Amino acids: CASREDSVSGQPQHF.

In this sample, this clone turned up once. The rearrangement uses TRBV9 and TRBJ2-7; TRBD1 might be the D (6 bases). In germline, CDR1 is SGDLS, CDR2 YYNGEE. The CDR3 is 13 residues long. V lost 4 bases and J 7 bases, leaving 15 bases between the germline ends. In nucleotides, the CDR3 is TGTGCCAGCAGCCCGGACAGTGCGTCAGAGCAGTACTTC. Protein product: CASSPDSASEQYF.